These 2 T cell receptor beta chains were all obtained from the same sample, sequenced in a study of blood T cell repertoires in COVID-19. Sequencing used immunoSEQ multiplex PCR; TCRdb keeps in-frame clones, though not all of them. The data contain around 370,000 clones, more than 70% of them singletons. The sequencing sample was made of PBMCs or T cells enriched from blood (not recorded which). These receptors all stem from a woman under 30 who had recovered from COVID-19.

Regarding this clone: A junction end diverges from the germline sequence, so it may reflect a read error. The rearrangement joins TRBV6-1 to TRBJ2-7; TRBD1 agrees at 11 bases. This CDR3 has 14 amino acids. Germline assignment: CDR1 MNHNS and CDR2 SASEGT. This chain's CDR3 is CASSEAAGTGGGCF. DNA for the CDR3: TGTGCCAGCAGTGAAGCGGCCGGGACAGGGGGTGGGTGCTTC.

V is TRBV11-2 and J is TRBJ1-5, with 9 bases aligning to TRBD1. Germline CDR1 reads SGHAT; CDR2 reads FQNNGV. J lost 7 bases, V lost 0 bases, and 10 bases had no gene match. The CDR3 is made up of 17 amino acids. CDR3 nucleotide sequence: TGTGCCAGCAGCTTAGAGCCGGGACAGGGTGCGCGGCAGCCCCAGCATTTT. This gives the protein CASSLEPGQGARQPQHF.